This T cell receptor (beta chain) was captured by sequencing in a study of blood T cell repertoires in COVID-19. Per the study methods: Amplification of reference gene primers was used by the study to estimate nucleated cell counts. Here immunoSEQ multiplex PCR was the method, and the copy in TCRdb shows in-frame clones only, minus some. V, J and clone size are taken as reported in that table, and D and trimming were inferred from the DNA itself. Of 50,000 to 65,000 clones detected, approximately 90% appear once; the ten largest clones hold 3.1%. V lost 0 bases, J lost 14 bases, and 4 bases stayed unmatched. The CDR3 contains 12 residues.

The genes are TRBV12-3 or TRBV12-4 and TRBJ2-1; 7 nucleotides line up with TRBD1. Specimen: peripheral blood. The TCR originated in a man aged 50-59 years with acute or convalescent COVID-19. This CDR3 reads CASSLARGLEFF. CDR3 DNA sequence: TGTGCCAGCAGTTTAGCGAGGGGGCTGGAGTTCTTC.